This T cell receptor beta chain was sequenced during a study of graft-versus-host responses after intestinal transplantation. Study-level information: Multivisceral, liver-intestinal, or isolated intestinal transplants were given to recipients.

A remark on this clone: The antigen remains unidentified.

Clones were sequenced by immunoSEQ multiplex PCR, and TCRdb holds only the in-frame ones, with some missing. The sample has over 80,000 clones, just under 95% seen once. Notes on the study in general: High graft-versus-host to host-versus-graft T cell clonal ratios marked allografts of patients with graft-donor macrochimerism. Detected in recipient marrow were GvH clones, some of which were first observed in ileum or blood. Early declines in HvG clones that occurred post-transplant were associated with peak circulating GvH clone levels.

The CDR3 covers 15 residues. Germline loops: CDR1 MGHDK, CDR2 SYGVNS. The chain links TRBV25-1 to TRBJ2-5; D not certain. The better agreement between TRBJ2-7 and the DNA end casts doubt on the J call. The source of this sequence is a human donor who was the organ donor for an intestinal transplant. The material was unstimulated CD8+ T cells sorted from spleen or lymph node cells, obtained before transplant. As DNA, the CDR3 is TGTGCCAGCAGTGCCTCGGGTTCCAGCTCCTACGAGCAGTACTTC. Its protein is CASSASGSSSYEQYF.